This is a list of T cell receptor beta chains from one sample in a study of blood T cells in healthy people across ages. TCRdb analysed the 5' RACE reads with MiXCR anew, one entry per CDR3 protein. The sample shows some 700,000 distinct CDR3 sequences, about 20% of them seen only once. Sequencing was performed on blood. The origin of the receptors is a man between 65 and 85 years old in good health. The CDR3 runs from the conserved cysteine through the conserved F or W. D genes are given only for firm matches. Size is omitted from some rows. Given values are once, few, many or a class for expanded clones.

v_gene: TRBV7-3
d_gene: -
j_gene: TRBJ2-1
abundance: few
CDR3nt: TGTGCCAGCAGCTTAACTTCGTTGGGCAATGAGCAGTTCTTC
CDR3aa: CASSLTSLGNEQFF

v_gene: TRBV9
d_gene: -
j_gene: TRBJ1-2
abundance: -
CDR3nt: TGTGCCAGCAGCGTCACAGGGTGGGGAGGCTACACCTTC
CDR3aa: CASSVTGWGGYTF

v_gene: TRBV6-5
d_gene: -
j_gene: TRBJ2-7
abundance: -
CDR3nt: TGTGCCAGCAGACTGAGCGGACGGGGCTCCTACGAGCAGTACTTC
CDR3aa: CASRLSGRGSYEQYF

v_gene: TRBV2
d_gene: TRBD2
j_gene: TRBJ2-1
abundance: few
CDR3nt: TGTGCCAGCAGTGGGGTGGGGACTAGCGGGAGAGCTGAGCAGTTCTTC
CDR3aa: CASSGVGTSGRAEQFF

v_gene: TRBV29-1
d_gene: -
j_gene: TRBJ1-2
abundance: -
CDR3nt: TGCAGCGTTGAGGCTGACCATGGCTACACCTTC
CDR3aa: CSVEADHGYTF

v_gene: TRBV12-3/TRBV12-4
d_gene: -
j_gene: TRBJ1-1
abundance: -
CDR3nt: TGTGCCAGCAGTCGACAGGCCCGGACTGAAGCTTTCTTT
CDR3aa: CASSRQARTEAFF

v_gene: TRBV10-3
d_gene: -
j_gene: TRBJ1-4
abundance: -
CDR3nt: TGTGCCATCACCTCAGGAGGGCCTAATGAAAAACTGTTTTTT
CDR3aa: CAITSGGPNEKLFF

v_gene: TRBV7-2
d_gene: TRBD2
j_gene: TRBJ2-7
abundance: -
CDR3nt: TGTGCCAGCAGCTCGACTAGCGGGGTCTACGAGCAGTACTTC
CDR3aa: CASSSTSGVYEQYF

v_gene: TRBV4-3
d_gene: -
j_gene: TRBJ1-2
abundance: few
CDR3nt: TGCGCCAGCAGCCAAGACGGTCCCTATGGCTACACCTTC
CDR3aa: CASSQDGPYGYTF

v_gene: TRBV12-3/TRBV12-4
d_gene: -
j_gene: TRBJ1-1
abundance: few
CDR3nt: TGTGCCAGTCTCACGGTTGGGATGAACACTGAAGCTTTCTTT
CDR3aa: CASLTVGMNTEAFF

v_gene: TRBV7-9
d_gene: TRBD2
j_gene: TRBJ2-7
abundance: -
CDR3nt: TGTGCCAGCAGCAAAGCGGGGGGGCCGTACGAGCAGTACTTC
CDR3aa: CASSKAGGPYEQYF

v_gene: TRBV20-1
d_gene: TRBD1
j_gene: TRBJ1-1
abundance: -
CDR3nt: TGCAGTGCTAGGAGACAGGGGGCGGGCACTGAAGCTTTCTTT
CDR3aa: CSARRQGAGTEAFF

v_gene: TRBV12-3/TRBV12-4
d_gene: -
j_gene: TRBJ1-6
abundance: -
CDR3nt: TGTGCCAGCAGTTATCTGGGCCGTGGACCCCTCCACTTT
CDR3aa: CASSYLGRGPLHF

v_gene: TRBV5-1
d_gene: TRBD2
j_gene: TRBJ2-3
abundance: few
CDR3nt: TGCGCCAGCAGCTTCAAGCGGGGGGCTTCAGATACGCAGTATTTT
CDR3aa: CASSFKRGASDTQYF

v_gene: TRBV20-1
d_gene: -
j_gene: TRBJ1-2
abundance: -
CDR3nt: TGCAGTGCTAGAGTGGGGGGGGACTATGGCTACACCTTC
CDR3aa: CSARVGGDYGYTF

v_gene: TRBV20-1
d_gene: -
j_gene: TRBJ1-2
abundance: -
CDR3nt: TGCAGTGCTTTTGACAGGACACGCCAGGGCTACACCTTC
CDR3aa: CSAFDRTRQGYTF

v_gene: TRBV29-1
d_gene: -
j_gene: TRBJ1-2
abundance: -
CDR3nt: TGCAGCGTTGTGTGGGAGGTTGGTGGCTACACCTTC
CDR3aa: CSVVWEVGGYTF

v_gene: TRBV12-3/TRBV12-4
d_gene: -
j_gene: TRBJ2-3
abundance: -
CDR3nt: TGTGCCAGCAGTTTAGCGCTTTTGGCGGGGAAGACGCAGTATTTT
CDR3aa: CASSLALLAGKTQYF

v_gene: TRBV9
d_gene: TRBD1
j_gene: TRBJ2-3
abundance: -
CDR3nt: TGTGCCAGCAGCCCCCGCACAGGGGGCAGCACAGATACGCAGTATTTT
CDR3aa: CASSPRTGGSTDTQYF

v_gene: TRBV19
d_gene: TRBD1
j_gene: TRBJ1-5
abundance: many
CDR3nt: TGTGCCAGTAGTTCAACAGGGGGCGGCCAGCCCCAGCATTTT
CDR3aa: CASSSTGGGQPQHF

v_gene: TRBV29-1
d_gene: -
j_gene: TRBJ1-3
abundance: few
CDR3nt: TGCAGCGTTGTGATGCACTCTGGAAACACCATATATTTT
CDR3aa: CSVVMHSGNTIYF

v_gene: TRBV27
d_gene: -
j_gene: TRBJ2-7
abundance: many
CDR3nt: TGTGCCAGCAGTCGCAACTCCTACGAGCAGTACTTC
CDR3aa: CASSRNSYEQYF

v_gene: TRBV12-3/TRBV12-4
d_gene: TRBD1
j_gene: TRBJ1-2
abundance: -
CDR3nt: TGTGCCAGCAAGACAGGGAGGTTTGATGGCTACACCTTC
CDR3aa: CASKTGRFDGYTF

v_gene: TRBV20-1
d_gene: -
j_gene: TRBJ2-1
abundance: -
CDR3nt: TGCAGTGCTAGAGTCGGGGGGCCGCAGTTCTTC
CDR3aa: CSARVGGPQFF

v_gene: TRBV20-1
d_gene: TRBD1
j_gene: TRBJ1-1
abundance: -
CDR3nt: TGCAGTGCTAGACAGGGGGCATCTATCCCTGAAGCTTTCTTT
CDR3aa: CSARQGASIPEAFF

v_gene: TRBV10-3
d_gene: -
j_gene: TRBJ1-6
abundance: -
CDR3nt: TGTGCCATCAGTGGGGCAGGAAATTCACCCCTCCACTTT
CDR3aa: CAISGAGNSPLHF

v_gene: TRBV5-1
d_gene: -
j_gene: TRBJ2-1
abundance: few
CDR3nt: TGCGCCAGCAGTTTCGGCCGCGGGACAGTTTACAATGAGCAGTTCTTC
CDR3aa: CASSFGRGTVYNEQFF

v_gene: TRBV11-2
d_gene: -
j_gene: TRBJ1-2
abundance: -
CDR3nt: TGTGCCAGCAGCTTAGACCTTTTGCAGGGCTACACCTTC
CDR3aa: CASSLDLLQGYTF

v_gene: TRBV6-6
d_gene: -
j_gene: TRBJ2-3
abundance: -
CDR3nt: TGTGCCAGCACCGGGCCGGGGGGCAACACAGATACGCAGTATTTT
CDR3aa: CASTGPGGNTDTQYF

v_gene: TRBV20-1
d_gene: TRBD2
j_gene: TRBJ2-7
abundance: -
CDR3nt: TGCAGTGCTCAGGACGGGGGGTCCTACGAGCAGTACTTC
CDR3aa: CSAQDGGSYEQYF

v_gene: TRBV6-5
d_gene: -
j_gene: TRBJ2-3
abundance: -
CDR3nt: TGTGCCAGCAGTTACTCCCTTGACACAGATACGCAGTATTTT
CDR3aa: CASSYSLDTDTQYF

v_gene: TRBV20-1
d_gene: TRBD1
j_gene: TRBJ2-7
abundance: -
CDR3nt: TGCAGTGCTGGGGGGACAGGGGTTCCTCGGGAGCAGTACTTC
CDR3aa: CSAGGTGVPREQYF

v_gene: TRBV7-9
d_gene: -
j_gene: TRBJ2-3
abundance: -
CDR3nt: TGTGCCAACAGTTGGAGGGGCATTAGCACAGATACGCAGTATTTT
CDR3aa: CANSWRGISTDTQYF

v_gene: TRBV11-2
d_gene: TRBD2
j_gene: TRBJ2-1
abundance: few
CDR3nt: TGTGCCAGCAGCTACACTAGCGGGGGGACAAAAGTCTACAATGAGCAGTTCTTC
CDR3aa: CASSYTSGGTKVYNEQFF

v_gene: TRBV20-1
d_gene: -
j_gene: TRBJ1-5
abundance: -
CDR3nt: TGCAGTGCGATTCGCGGCAGGGCCACAAGAGATCAGCCCCAGCATTTT
CDR3aa: CSAIRGRATRDQPQHF

v_gene: TRBV29-1
d_gene: TRBD2
j_gene: TRBJ2-1
abundance: -
CDR3nt: TGCAGCGCACAGCAGGGCGGGAGCTCCTACAATGAGCAGTTCTTC
CDR3aa: CSAQQGGSSYNEQFF

v_gene: TRBV6-5
d_gene: -
j_gene: TRBJ1-2
abundance: many
CDR3nt: TGTGCCAGCAGTTACCGACATTTCTATGGCTACACCTTC
CDR3aa: CASSYRHFYGYTF

v_gene: TRBV7-3
d_gene: TRBD1
j_gene: TRBJ1-4
abundance: -
CDR3nt: TGTGCCAGCAGCTTACTGCCGGGAGGGACAGGGCGCTCTAATGAAAAACTGTTTTTT
CDR3aa: CASSLLPGGTGRSNEKLFF

v_gene: TRBV12-5
d_gene: TRBD1
j_gene: TRBJ1-1
abundance: -
CDR3nt: TGTGCTAGTGGTTTGGTACGGACAGGGGGGACTGAAGCTTTCTTT
CDR3aa: CASGLVRTGGTEAFF

v_gene: TRBV11-2
d_gene: -
j_gene: TRBJ1-2
abundance: -
CDR3nt: TGTGCCAGCAGCTTAGTGGCTGGGACCAGGGGTAACTATGGCTACACCTTC
CDR3aa: CASSLVAGTRGNYGYTF

v_gene: TRBV11-2
d_gene: -
j_gene: TRBJ1-2
abundance: -
CDR3nt: TGTGCCAGCAGCTACTCTTGGGTTGGCTACACCTTC
CDR3aa: CASSYSWVGYTF

v_gene: TRBV10-2
d_gene: -
j_gene: TRBJ1-2
abundance: few
CDR3nt: TGCGCCAGCAGTGATCCGCGGCCTAACTATGGCTACACCTTC
CDR3aa: CASSDPRPNYGYTF

v_gene: TRBV11-2
d_gene: -
j_gene: TRBJ2-5
abundance: many
CDR3nt: TGTGCCAGCAGCCCGTCGACAGCCCCCTTCCAAGAGACCCAGTACTTC
CDR3aa: CASSPSTAPFQETQYF

v_gene: TRBV6-5
d_gene: -
j_gene: TRBJ2-7
abundance: -
CDR3nt: TGTGCCAGCAGCCGGGGAGGGGGATTCTACGAGCAGTACTTC
CDR3aa: CASSRGGGFYEQYF

v_gene: TRBV15
d_gene: -
j_gene: TRBJ2-7
abundance: -
CDR3nt: TGTGCCACCAGCAGAGCCCTGATCTACGAGCAGTACTTC
CDR3aa: CATSRALIYEQYF

v_gene: TRBV20-1
d_gene: -
j_gene: TRBJ2-2
abundance: few
CDR3nt: TGCAGTGCTAGAGATGGGGATATGGGGGGAAACGGGGAGCTGTTTTTT
CDR3aa: CSARDGDMGGNGELFF

v_gene: TRBV30
d_gene: TRBD1
j_gene: TRBJ1-2
abundance: few
CDR3nt: TGTGCCTGGAGTGATCGGACAGGGCCCTATGGCTACACCTTC
CDR3aa: CAWSDRTGPYGYTF

v_gene: TRBV29-1
d_gene: -
j_gene: TRBJ2-3
abundance: -
CDR3nt: TGCAGCGTAAGACCCGGGACGGGGGCCACAGATACGCAGTATTTT
CDR3aa: CSVRPGTGATDTQYF

v_gene: TRBV6-2/TRBV6-3
d_gene: TRBD1
j_gene: TRBJ2-1
abundance: -
CDR3nt: TGTGCCAGCAGTTCGGACAGGGTGAGGGCTTACAATGAGCAGTTCTTC
CDR3aa: CASSSDRVRAYNEQFF

v_gene: TRBV20-1
d_gene: -
j_gene: TRBJ1-2
abundance: -
CDR3nt: TGCAGTGCTAGAGTTCTAGGAAATAACTATGGCTACACCTTC
CDR3aa: CSARVLGNNYGYTF

v_gene: TRBV20-1
d_gene: -
j_gene: TRBJ2-1
abundance: -
CDR3nt: TGCAGTTCAATTGGGGCGGGGAGCTCCTACAATGAGCAGTTCTTC
CDR3aa: CSSIGAGSSYNEQFF

v_gene: TRBV12-5
d_gene: -
j_gene: TRBJ2-1
abundance: -
CDR3nt: TGTGCTAGTGGTTTGGTTTCAGACGAGCAGTTCTTC
CDR3aa: CASGLVSDEQFF

v_gene: TRBV6-6
d_gene: -
j_gene: TRBJ1-1
abundance: few
CDR3nt: TGTGCCAGCAGTTACGTCGAGGGGATGAACACTGAAGCTTTCTTT
CDR3aa: CASSYVEGMNTEAFF

v_gene: TRBV5-1
d_gene: -
j_gene: TRBJ1-6
abundance: -
CDR3nt: TGCGCCAGCAGCAAAGCTGCAGGGTCTGACTCACCCCTCCACTTT
CDR3aa: CASSKAAGSDSPLHF

v_gene: TRBV27
d_gene: -
j_gene: TRBJ2-7
abundance: many
CDR3nt: TGTGCCAGCAGTTTGGGTAGAGGCTCCCTGTACGAGCAGTACTTC
CDR3aa: CASSLGRGSLYEQYF